These 25 T cell receptor beta chains share one sample of origin, sequenced in a study of blood T cells in healthy people across ages. Using a J-beta primer mix together with a sample-barcoded 5' primer, a second PCR was run for roughly 6 to 12 cycles. TCRdb independently ran MiXCR on the 5' RACE reads; one entry per CDR3 protein. The sample lists roughly 800,000 distinct CDR3 sequences, roughly 50% occurring once. Sequenced sample: blood. Receptor source: a young man in good health.

This chain uses TRBV11-3 with TRBJ1-2; no clear D. Germline CDR1 SGHNT, CDR2 YENEEA. Trimming pared 5 bases from V and 2 bases from J, leaving 12 bases between. The CDR3 length is 14 residues. Written as DNA, the CDR3 is TGTGCCAGCAGCGTAACACGGGCCAACTATGGCTACACCTTC. Its translation: CASSVTRANYGYTF.

CDR3: CASSLAPVEAFF. CDR3 bases: TGTGCCAGCAGCTTAGCTCCCGTAGAAGCTTTCTTT. The chain is built from TRBV7-9 and TRBJ1-1; D gene unclear. Germline loops: CDR1 SEHNR, CDR2 FQNEAQ (reference sequence). The CDR3 runs to 12 residues. Trimming removed 0 bases at V and 8 bases at J, with 7 bases between.

The genes are TRBV5-1 and TRBJ2-5, with 8 bases identical to TRBD1. CDR3 length: 15 amino acids. CDR1 is SGHRS and CDR2 is YFSETQ in the germline V gene. Trimming cost V 4 bases and J 0 bases; bases outside gene matches: 5. CDR3 residues: CASSGTGQDQETQYF. CDR3 sequence (DNA): TGCGCCAGCAGCGGAACGGGACAGGACCAAGAGACCCAGTACTTC.

This clonotype was observed a handful of times. This could be a read error, since a much larger clone is one nucleotide away. This chain uses TRBV7-2 with TRBJ2-1; the D call may be TRBD1 or TRBD2 (5 bases each). The J call could be wrong; TRBJ2-7 is a better fit for the DNA end. The CDR3 runs 16 residues. Germline lookup yields CDR1 SGHTA and CDR2 FQGNSA. CDR3 residues: CASSSLGRSSYNEQYF. DNA for the CDR3: TGTGCCAGCAGCTCCCTGGGACGGAGCTCCTACAATGAGCAGTACTTC.

The chain employs TRBV7-9 and TRBJ1-1, with D perhaps matching TRBD1 (6 bases). The V and J ends lost 5 bases and 0 bases respectively, with 13 bases between them. CDR3 length equals 15 residues. Germline V gives CDR1 SEHNR, CDR2 FQNEAQ (reference sequence). CDR3 amino acids: CASSTRQGMNTEAFF. Written as DNA, the CDR3 is TGTGCCAGCAGCACCCGGCAGGGGATGAACACTGAAGCTTTCTTT.

The chain combines TRBV10-3 with TRBJ2-2, with D unresolved. V dropped 2 bases and J dropped 0 bases, with 7 bases sitting between them. CDR1 is ENHRY, CDR2 SYGVKD, per germline. The CDR3 is made up of 15 amino acids. The CDR3 region is CAISETEPNTGELFF. CDR3 nucleotide sequence: TGTGCCATCAGTGAGACGGAACCGAACACCGGGGAGCTGTTTTTT.

The genes are TRBV7-9 and TRBJ2-5; 12 bases line up with TRBD2. This CDR3 comprises 18 residues. Trimming at V came to 3 bases and at J to 2 bases, leaving 10 bases not matched to a gene. The V gene's germline CDR1 is SEHNR and CDR2 FQNEAQ (reference sequence). CDR3 amino acids: CASSLLAGGLYTQETQYF. DNA for the CDR3: TGTGCCAGCAGCTTGCTAGCGGGGGGGCTTTATACGCAAGAGACCCAGTACTTC.

The gene calls are TRBV27 and TRBJ1-1; the match to TRBD1 covers 7 bases. This CDR3 has 15 residues. Looked up from germline, CDR1 is MNHEY and CDR2 is SMNVEV (reference sequence). V shed 6 bases and J 1 base; nucleotides not matched to a gene: 8. The CDR3 is CASRQEWTGNTEAFF. CDR3 DNA: TGTGCCAGCAGACAGGAATGGACAGGGAACACTGAAGCTTTCTTT.

The sample holds one count of this clonotype. The V and J genes are TRBV28 and TRBJ2-3; TRBD2 aligns across 8 bases. The V segment lost 6 bases and the J segment 4 bases; nucleotides outside the gene matches: 21. The CDR3 is made up of 19 amino acids. Looked up from germline, CDR1 is MDHEN and CDR2 is SYDVKM. This chain's CDR3 is CASSSRFSMGLGISDTQYF. Written as DNA, the CDR3 is TGTGCCAGCAGCTCTAGATTCTCCATGGGACTAGGAATCTCAGATACGCAGTATTTT.

The chain carries TRBV7-9 and TRBJ2-1; 7 bases are shared with TRBD2. V trimming: 5 bases; J trimming: 7 bases; junction bases outside the gene matches: 8. The CDR3 is 14 residues long. Germline V gives CDR1 SEHNR, CDR2 FQNEAQ (reference sequence). CDR3: CASSPLLGGNEQFF. The CDR3 DNA is TGTGCCAGCAGCCCCCTGCTCGGGGGGAATGAGCAGTTCTTC.

V is TRBV2 and J is TRBJ2-3; D perhaps matches TRBD1 (5 bases). The CDR3 is 15 amino acids. Between the trimmed V and J ends, which lost 7 bases and 2 bases, there was a span of 16 bases. The germline gives CDR1 SNHLY, CDR2 FYNNEI. The CDR3 DNA sequence: TGTGCCAGCACACAGGCACCACGTACCACAGATACGCAGTATTTT. Its translation is CASTQAPRTTDTQYF.

The gene calls are TRBV7-2 and TRBJ2-5; possibly TRBD1 for D (6 bases). V shed 6 bases and J shed 2 bases, with 10 bases lying between them. The CDR3 loop spans 13 amino acids. Germline-derived CDR1 and CDR2 are SGHTA and FQGNSA. The CDR3 protein is CASRFTGQETQYF. The CDR3 coding sequence is TGTGCCAGCAGGTTCACAGGGCAAGAGACCCAGTACTTC.

The chain combines TRBV12-3 or TRBV12-4 with TRBJ2-1; the match to TRBD2 covers 7 bases. CDR3 length equals 15 residues. With V trimmed by 5 bases and J by 9 bases, 13 bases remained unmatched. The chain's CDR3 is CASSVSGNPFGEQFF. DNA of the CDR3: TGTGCCAGCAGTGTAAGCGGGAACCCCTTCGGTGAGCAGTTCTTC.

For the CDR3, the DNA is TGTGCCAGCAGCGGGAAGGGACTTAATGAAAAACTGTTTTTT. This gives the protein CASSGKGLNEKLFF. The genes are TRBV9 and TRBJ1-4; TRBD1 is a possible D gene (5 bases). CDR3 size: 14 residues. Germline loops: CDR1 SGDLS, CDR2 YYNGEE. V shed 3 bases and J shed 4 bases, with 10 bases lying between them.

The chain combines TRBV5-4 with TRBJ2-6, with D possibly matching TRBD1 (5 bases). Germline V CDR1 and CDR2: SGHNT, YYREEE (reference sequence). The CDR3 length is 16 residues. V was trimmed by 6 bases and J by 0 bases, leaving 13 bases between them. The CDR3 loop reads CASTMTAHSGANVLTF. The CDR3, as DNA: TGTGCCAGCACCATGACAGCCCACTCTGGGGCCAACGTCCTGACTTTC.

This clonotype was counted between two and nine times. V gene TRBV12-3 or TRBV12-4 combines with J gene TRBJ2-4; D is ambiguous. Near its end, the DNA agrees better with TRBJ2-7, so the J call may be wrong. There are 14 residues in the CDR3. CDR3 DNA: TGTGCCAGCGGATTCACTGATCGCAAGTACGAGCAGTACTTC. This translates into CASGFTDRKYEQYF.

The V call is TRBV6-5, the J call TRBJ2-3; 7 nucleotides line up with TRBD2. Germline V gives CDR1 MNHEY, CDR2 SVGAGI. The CDR3 is made up of 17 amino acids. V trimming: 4 bases; J trimming: 5 bases; junction bases outside the gene matches: 15. CDR3 nucleotides: TGTGCCAGCAGTTGGGAAACTAGCGCCCGAGGCCAAGATACGCAGTATTTT. It encodes CASSWETSARGQDTQYF.

The rearrangement links TRBV20-1 to TRBJ2-1, with 11 bases lining up with TRBD2. This CDR3 is 14 amino acids long. J was trimmed by 14 bases and V by 3 bases; bases with no gene match: 12. CDR1 DFQATT and CDR2 SNEGSKA come from the germline V gene (reference sequence). CDR3 amino acids: CSASATSGIKKEFF. The CDR3 bases are TGCAGTGCTAGCGCGACTAGCGGGATAAAGAAGGAGTTCTTC.

The chain has TRBV7-2 and TRBJ2-2; D is ambiguous. The CDR3 sequence is 13 residues long. CDR1 is SGHTA and CDR2 is FQGNSA in the germline V gene. V was pared by 2 bases and J by 3 bases, with 4 bases between. CDR3 nucleotides: TGTGCCAGCAGCTTAACTTACACCGGGGAGCTGTTTTTT. Translated: CASSLTYTGELFF.

The chain joins TRBV6-2 or TRBV6-3 to TRBJ2-1; the match to TRBD1 covers 7 bases. TRBJ2-7 explains the end of the DNA better; the J call may be wrong. The CDR3 length is 14 residues. Germline V CDR1 and CDR2: MNHEY, SVGEGT. CDR3 loop: CASTVGQSLYEQYF. The CDR3 nucleotides read TGTGCCAGCACAGTGGGACAGAGCCTATACGAGCAGTACTTC.

V and J are TRBV6-5 and TRBJ2-5; D call uncertain. The J call may be incorrect, as the DNA end agrees better with TRBJ2-7. The CDR3 loop spans 14 amino acids. The V gene's germline CDR1 is MNHEY and CDR2 SVGAGI. The chain's CDR3 is CASSYSVRNYEQYF. The CDR3 coding sequence is TGTGCCAGCAGTTACTCGGTCAGGAATTACGAGCAGTACTTC.

The V gene is TRBV6-2 or TRBV6-3, the J gene TRBJ2-7; TRBD2 matches at 8 bases. There are 15 residues in the CDR3. V dropped 6 bases and J dropped 2; count of bases not matched to a gene: 9. The germline V gene has CDR1 MNHEY and CDR2 SVGEGT. The CDR3 sequence is CASRTGTSGTYEQYF. The CDR3 DNA sequence: TGTGCCAGCAGAACCGGGACTAGTGGTACCTACGAGCAGTACTTC.

In this sample, this clonotype turned up once. The chain couples TRBV4-1 to TRBJ1-2; perhaps TRBD1 as D (6 bases). This CDR3 has 15 residues. In germline, CDR1 is MGHRA, CDR2 YSYEKL. Trimming removed 4 bases at V and 0 bases at J, with 12 bases between. This CDR3 reads CASSPTGASNYGYTF. For the CDR3, the DNA is TGCGCCAGCAGCCCGACGGGGGCCTCTAACTATGGCTACACCTTC.

This chain links TRBV20-1 with TRBJ2-5, with 7 bases aligning to TRBD1. The CDR3 extends over 13 amino acids. Germline-derived CDR1 and CDR2 are DFQATT and SNEGSKA (reference sequence). The V gene end was trimmed by 5 bases and the J gene end by 11 bases; junction bases not matched to a gene: 14. The CDR3 here is CSAGGGSGQEQYF. The DNA of the CDR3 is TGCAGTGCTGGGGGTGGGTCAGGACAGGAGCAGTACTTC.

V gene TRBV15 combines with J gene TRBJ2-7; the D gene is possibly TRBD1 (6 bases). Germline V gives CDR1 LNHNV, CDR2 YYDKDF (reference sequence). The length of the CDR3 is 16 residues. Trimming pared 0 bases from V and 7 bases from J, leaving 19 bases between. CDR3 nucleotides: TGTGCCACCAGCAGAGATCTACAGGGATCCTACAATGAGCAGTACTTC. It specifies CATSRDLQGSYNEQYF. Variable domain in full (rest from reference TRBV15 and TRBJ2-7): DAMVIQNPRYQVTQFGKPVTLSCSQTLNHNVMYWYQQKSSQAPKLLFHYYDKDFNNEADTPDNFQSRRPNTSFCFLDIRSPGLGDTAMYLCATSRDLQGSYNEQYFGPGTRLTVT.